These 3 T cell receptor beta chains originate from one sample sequenced in a study of blood T cell repertoires in COVID-19. Some clones are missing from TCRdb's copy, which holds only in-frame ones; the method was immunoSEQ multiplex PCR. The repertoire holds 100,000 to 150,000 clones, with roughly 89% as singletons. Material for sequencing was peripheral blood. These receptor sequences come from a man aged 55 to 69 with COVID-19, enrolled during active disease.

The V gene is TRBV5-1, the J gene TRBJ1-3; D call uncertain. Germline V gene lookup returns CDR1 SGHRS and CDR2 YFSETQ. The V and J ends lost 4 bases and 3 bases respectively, with 11 bases between them. The CDR3 is 14 residues long. The DNA for the CDR3 is TGCGCCAGCAGCCGGGAGTCACTTGGAAACACCATATATTTT. Its translation is CASSRESLGNTIYF.

This rearrangement joins TRBV6-2 or TRBV6-3 to TRBJ1-1; 8 nucleotides agree with TRBD1. In germline, CDR1 is MNHEY, CDR2 SVGEGT. CDR3 size: 16 residues. With 2 bases clipped from V and 1 base from J, the junction kept 6 bases outside the gene matches. For the CDR3, the DNA is TGTGCCAGCAGTTACGGGTGGGACAGGAAGAACACTGAAGCTTTCTTT. Translating it yields CASSYGWDRKNTEAFF.

The table lists this clone with a few counts. The chain is built from TRBV15 and TRBJ1-2, with D hard to call. The length of the CDR3 is 15 residues. V was cut by 5 bases and J by 2 bases, with 15 bases left in between. CDR1 LNHNV and CDR2 YYDKDF come from the germline V gene (reference sequence). CDR3 DNA sequence: TGTGCCACCAGCGCGCCGGGAATCCCCAACTATGGCTACACCTTC. Translation gives CATSAPGIPNYGYTF.